One sample yielded the 8 T cell receptor beta chains listed below, sequenced in a study of T-cell memory formation after mild COVID-19 (dated by TCRdb to about 2021). The library was produced with 5' RACE. Reads for this sample came from an Illumina NovaSeq 6000. TCRdb handled the public reads itself, with Q25 trimming in fastp and clone calling in MiXCR, and kept productive beta chains. Merged by CDR3 protein, the rows form single entries marked with the most common genes and DNA. The table for this sample lists roughly 410,000 distinct CDR3 sequences; about 24% of them were counted only once. The ten largest account for about 10% of the sample. The sample consisted of PBMCs or a T cell subset sorted from them (not recorded which). These receptors originate from an adult woman who had mild COVID-19 (a few samples of this study predate the infection). The sample titles of this study are shuffled in the database, so cell type and time point are left out; the donor was told from shared clones.

The chain joins TRBV4-2 to TRBJ1-1, with 11 bases matching TRBD1. V dropped 1 base and J dropped 4; count of bases not matched to a gene: 8. Germline V lookup: CDR1 LGHNA, CDR2 YNFKEQ. The CDR3 runs 17 residues. CDR3: CASSQATGTGGITEAFF. Written as DNA, the CDR3 is TGTGCCAGCAGCCAAGCCACCGGGACAGGGGGAATCACTGAAGCTTTCTTT.

This clonotype was seen a handful of times. V is TRBV6-2 or TRBV6-3 and J is TRBJ2-5; TRBD1 matches at 7 bases. Per the germline V gene, CDR1 is MNHEY and CDR2 is SVGEGT. V lost 5 bases and J lost 7; bases outside the gene matches: 19. This CDR3 has 17 amino acids. The CDR3 DNA reads TGTGCCAGCAGTACCCTACCGGGACAGCCACGATCGGGGACCCAGTACTTC. Encoded protein: CASSTLPGQPRSGTQYF.

This clonotype was recorded at least ten times. The chain is built from TRBV7-2 and TRBJ2-3; D is possibly TRBD1 (5 bases). Trimming cost V 1 base and J 6 bases, with 11 bases left between them. Germline-derived CDR1 and CDR2 are SGHTA and FQGNSA. This CDR3 has 14 amino acids. This CDR3 reads CASSLGAGPDTQYF. CDR3 nucleotide sequence: TGTGCCAGCAGCTTAGGGGCAGGGCCGGATACGCAGTATTTT.

This chain connects TRBV5-1 to TRBJ2-7; 7 nucleotides agree with TRBD1. The V gene's germline CDR1 is SGHRS and CDR2 YFSETQ. J lost 2 bases, V lost 4 bases, and 12 bases had no gene match. This CDR3 has 16 amino acids. The CDR3 bases are TGCGCCAGCAGCCGGCAACCCTTCGGGACAGCCTACGAGCAGTACTTC. Translation: CASSRQPFGTAYEQYF.

This clonotype occurred many times. The rearrangement links TRBV12-3 or TRBV12-4 to TRBJ2-6; D is unclear. Trimming removed 6 bases at V and 0 bases at J, with 6 bases between. The CDR3 runs 14 residues. CDR3 nucleotide sequence: TGTGCCAGCAGACAGAGCTCTGGGGCCAACGTCCTGACTTTC. Translated: CASRQSSGANVLTF.

V usage is TRBV7-9 and J usage is TRBJ2-2; D is undetermined. V was clipped by 0 bases and J by 1 base, with 9 bases between them. CDR1 is SEHNR, CDR2 FQNEAQ, per germline (reference sequence). This CDR3 spans 16 amino acids. The CDR3, as DNA: TGTGCCAGCAGCTTAGCCCTAGGGAAGAACACCGGGGAGCTGTTTTTT. This codes for CASSLALGKNTGELFF.

The CDR3: CSARDTRGTSRSYEQYF. Here the CDR3 DNA reads TGCAGTGCTAGAGACACCCGCGGGACTAGTAGATCCTACGAGCAGTACTTC. J is TRBJ2-7 and V is TRBV20-1, with 8 bases that match TRBD2. The junction had 11 bases not matched to a gene; V was cut back by 0 bases and J by 1 base. The CDR3 is 17 amino acids. Germline CDR1 reads DFQATT; CDR2 reads SNEGSKA (reference sequence).

Only a few counts were recorded for this clonotype. This chain links TRBV6-5 with TRBJ2-1; 7 bases are a match to TRBD2. V was pared by 6 bases and J by 2 bases, with 7 bases of the junction left unmatched. There are 15 residues in the CDR3. Per germline, CDR1 MNHEY and CDR2 SVGAGI. The CDR3 is CASRMGGGTYNEQFF. In nucleotides, the CDR3 is TGTGCCAGCAGGATGGGGGGGGGGACCTACAATGAGCAGTTCTTC.